Listed below are T cell receptor beta chains from one sample, sequenced in a study of long-term antiretroviral therapy in people with HIV. TCRdb's table, derived via immunoSEQ multiplex PCR, lists solely in-frame clones and lacks some. This sample has about 33,000 clones, with 95% to 96% found just once. The sample consisted of unsorted PBMCs, taken around 6.6 years after starting antiretroviral therapy. The receptors come from a man aged 25 to 45 with HIV. Each CDR3 is given with its conserved first and last residue. D genes are given only for firm matches. Expanded clones are given a class, and other clones once, few, many or no size at all.

CDR3 length: 16; J gene: TRBJ2-3; clone size: once; V gene: TRBV11-2; D gene: TRBD2; CDR3 DNA: TGTGCCAGCAGCTTAGGGAGACTAGCGGGAGGGTATACGCAGTATTTT; CDR3 protein: CASSLGRLAGGYTQYF
CDR3 length: 15; J gene: TRBJ2-1; clone size: -; V gene: TRBV7-6; D gene: TRBD2; CDR3 DNA: TGTGCCAGCAGCCGAGCGGGAGTTGCGAACAATGAGCAGTTCTTC; CDR3 protein: CASSRAGVANNEQFF
CDR3 length: 15; J gene: TRBJ2-3; clone size: -; V gene: TRBV7-9; D gene: -; CDR3 DNA: TGTGCCAGCAGCGCCGAGGTATCTCGAACAGATACGCAGTATTTT; CDR3 protein: CASSAEVSRTDTQYF
CDR3 length: 15; J gene: TRBJ2-7; clone size: -; V gene: TRBV5-6; D gene: TRBD1; CDR3 DNA: TGTGCCAGCAGCTTCGCACCTGGACAGGGCTACGAGCAGTACTTC; CDR3 protein: CASSFAPGQGYEQYF
CDR3 length: 16; J gene: TRBJ1-3; clone size: -; V gene: TRBV5-3; D gene: -; CDR3 DNA: TGTGCCAGAAGCTTGGGCCACCAGAGTTTTGGAAACACCATATATTTT; CDR3 protein: CARSLGHQSFGNTIYF
CDR3 length: 17; J gene: TRBJ1-2; clone size: -; V gene: TRBV10-1; D gene: TRBD1; CDR3 DNA: TGCGCCAGCAGTGAGTCGAGACGGGACAGCTTTAACTATGGCTACACCTTC; CDR3 protein: CASSESRRDSFNYGYTF
CDR3 length: 12; J gene: TRBJ2-1; clone size: -; V gene: TRBV30; D gene: -; CDR3 DNA: TGTGCCTGGAGGACAGATTACAATGAGCAGTTCTTC; CDR3 protein: CAWRTDYNEQFF
CDR3 length: 16; J gene: TRBJ1-4; clone size: -; V gene: TRBV4-1; D gene: -; CDR3 DNA: TGCGCCAGCAGCCAAGTTTTCCAGAGATATAATGAAAAACTGTTTTTT; CDR3 protein: CASSQVFQRYNEKLFF
CDR3 length: 16; J gene: TRBJ2-3; clone size: -; V gene: TRBV5-8; D gene: -; CDR3 DNA: TGTGCCAGCAGCTTGGTTTTAGTGAGCAGCACAGATACGCAGTATTTT; CDR3 protein: CASSLVLVSSTDTQYF
CDR3 length: 17; J gene: TRBJ1-1; clone size: -; V gene: TRBV7-9; D gene: -; CDR3 DNA: TGTGCCAGCAGCTTACGTTCTTGGACGGCACTGAACACTGAAGCTTTCTTT; CDR3 protein: CASSLRSWTALNTEAFF
CDR3 length: 14; J gene: TRBJ1-6; clone size: -; V gene: TRBV19; D gene: -; CDR3 DNA: TGTGCCAGTACCATCAGCTCCTATAATTCACCCCTCCACTTT; CDR3 protein: CASTISSYNSPLHF
CDR3 length: 15; J gene: TRBJ1-2; clone size: once; V gene: TRBV27; D gene: TRBD1; CDR3 DNA: TGTGCCAGCAGTTTATCGGGACAGATGAACTATGGCTACACCTTC; CDR3 protein: CASSLSGQMNYGYTF
CDR3 length: 15; J gene: TRBJ1-6; clone size: -; V gene: TRBV7-2; D gene: -; CDR3 DNA: TGTGCCAGCAGCTTATTAGCCCCGGACAATTCACCCCTCCACTTT; CDR3 protein: CASSLLAPDNSPLHF
CDR3 length: 16; J gene: TRBJ2-2; clone size: -; V gene: TRBV4-1; D gene: TRBD2; CDR3 DNA: TGCGCCAGCAGCCTACAACTAGCGGCCAGGGGCGGGGAGCTGTTTTTT; CDR3 protein: CASSLQLAARGGELFF
CDR3 length: 15; J gene: TRBJ2-7; clone size: -; V gene: TRBV4-3; D gene: TRBD1; CDR3 DNA: TGCGCCAGCAGCCAAGCCGACAGGGGCAACTTCGAGCAGTACTTC; CDR3 protein: CASSQADRGNFEQYF
CDR3 length: 16; J gene: TRBJ1-1; clone size: -; V gene: TRBV6-6; D gene: -; CDR3 DNA: TGTGCCAGCAGTTTAACATCGACTCCTATGAACACTGAAGCTTTCTTT; CDR3 protein: CASSLTSTPMNTEAFF
CDR3 length: 14; J gene: TRBJ1-5; clone size: -; V gene: TRBV6-1; D gene: -; CDR3 DNA: TGTGCCAGCAGTGAAAGAAAAGGCAATCAGCCCCAGCATTTT; CDR3 protein: CASSERKGNQPQHF
CDR3 length: 13; J gene: TRBJ1-2; clone size: -; V gene: TRBV7-8; D gene: TRBD1; CDR3 DNA: TGTGCCAGCAGCTTGACACAGGGGGATGGCTACACCTTC; CDR3 protein: CASSLTQGDGYTF
CDR3 length: 14; J gene: TRBJ1-5; clone size: -; V gene: TRBV5-8; D gene: -; CDR3 DNA: TGTGCCAGCAGCGGCCGGGACATCAATCAGCCCCAGCATTTT; CDR3 protein: CASSGRDINQPQHF
CDR3 length: 13; J gene: TRBJ2-3; clone size: -; V gene: TRBV2; D gene: -; CDR3 DNA: TGTGCCAGCAGTGCTTCTGCGGGAGATACGCAGTATTTT; CDR3 protein: CASSASAGDTQYF
CDR3 length: 13; J gene: TRBJ2-2; clone size: -; V gene: TRBV14; D gene: -; CDR3 DNA: TGTGCCAGCAGCCAAATAGCGTCCGGGGAGCTGTTTTTT; CDR3 protein: CASSQIASGELFF
CDR3 length: 14; J gene: TRBJ2-7; clone size: -; V gene: TRBV6-5; D gene: -; CDR3 DNA: TGTGCCAGCGCCCAAAGCGGGCGGACCTACGAGCAGTACTTC; CDR3 protein: CASAQSGRTYEQYF
CDR3 length: 13; J gene: TRBJ1-2; clone size: -; V gene: TRBV5-5; D gene: -; CDR3 DNA: TGTGCCAGCAGCTTAGGCTTTTCCTATGGCTACACCTTC; CDR3 protein: CASSLGFSYGYTF
CDR3 length: 13; J gene: TRBJ1-4; clone size: -; V gene: TRBV28; D gene: -; CDR3 DNA: TGTGCCAGCCGCGAACCGCTTAATGAAAAACTGTTTTTT; CDR3 protein: CASREPLNEKLFF
CDR3 length: 15; J gene: TRBJ2-7; clone size: -; V gene: TRBV7-9; D gene: -; CDR3 DNA: TGTGCCAGCAGCTTCGATTCCGGTAACTCCTACGAGCAGTACTTC; CDR3 protein: CASSFDSGNSYEQYF
CDR3 length: 13; J gene: TRBJ1-5; clone size: -; V gene: TRBV18; D gene: TRBD1; CDR3 DNA: TGTGCCAGCTCACAGACAGGGAACCAGCCCCAGCATTTT; CDR3 protein: CASSQTGNQPQHF
CDR3 length: 14; J gene: TRBJ1-1; clone size: -; V gene: TRBV7-9; D gene: TRBD1; CDR3 DNA: TGTGCCAGCAGCTTACAGGACAGGATCACTGAAGCTTTCTTT; CDR3 protein: CASSLQDRITEAFF
CDR3 length: 12; J gene: TRBJ1-1; clone size: -; V gene: TRBV6-1; D gene: -; CDR3 DNA: TGTGCCAGCAGTTTCACAGGGACTGAAGCTTTCTTT; CDR3 protein: CASSFTGTEAFF
CDR3 length: 13; J gene: TRBJ1-5; clone size: -; V gene: TRBV30; D gene: -; CDR3 DNA: TGTGCCTGGAGTGTAGGGGACCCACAGCCCCAGCATTTT; CDR3 protein: CAWSVGDPQPQHF
CDR3 length: 13; J gene: TRBJ1-2; clone size: -; V gene: TRBV27; D gene: -; CDR3 DNA: TGTGCCAGCAGTCGGGACCGATTCTATGGCTACACCTTC; CDR3 protein: CASSRDRFYGYTF
CDR3 length: 14; J gene: TRBJ2-7; clone size: -; V gene: TRBV2; D gene: -; CDR3 DNA: TGTGCCAGCAGTGTCTCCCCGGTTTACTACGAGCAGTACTTC; CDR3 protein: CASSVSPVYYEQYF
CDR3 length: 15; J gene: TRBJ1-1; clone size: -; V gene: TRBV5-1; D gene: TRBD1; CDR3 DNA: TGCGCCAGCAGCCCGGGACAGAACATGAACACTGAAGCTTTCTTT; CDR3 protein: CASSPGQNMNTEAFF
CDR3 length: 15; J gene: TRBJ2-7; clone size: -; V gene: TRBV5-5; D gene: TRBD2; CDR3 DNA: TGTGCCAGCAGCTTGCGTATCGGGACTATCTACGAGCAGTACTTC; CDR3 protein: CASSLRIGTIYEQYF
CDR3 length: 17; J gene: TRBJ2-1; clone size: -; V gene: TRBV7-8; D gene: -; CDR3 DNA: TGTGCCAGCAGCTTAGCGCAGAGGTCCAGCTCCTACAATGAGCAGTTCTTC; CDR3 protein: CASSLAQRSSSYNEQFF
CDR3 length: 17; J gene: TRBJ2-3; clone size: -; V gene: TRBV27; D gene: TRBD2; CDR3 DNA: TGTGCCAGCAGTTTAACTAGCGGGAGGGGGCGCACAGATACGCAGTATTTT; CDR3 protein: CASSLTSGRGRTDTQYF
CDR3 length: 16; J gene: TRBJ2-7; clone size: -; V gene: TRBV4-3; D gene: TRBD1; CDR3 DNA: TGCGCCAGCAGCCAAGAAGTCTCGGGACAGGGCTACGAGCAGTACTTC; CDR3 protein: CASSQEVSGQGYEQYF
CDR3 length: 11; J gene: TRBJ2-7; clone size: -; V gene: TRBV28; D gene: -; CDR3 DNA: TGTGCCACCTACGGAAGGTACGAGCAGTACTTC; CDR3 protein: CATYGRYEQYF
CDR3 length: 12; J gene: TRBJ2-2; clone size: once; V gene: TRBV27; D gene: -; CDR3 DNA: TGTGCCAGCAGTTTCGACACCGGGGAGCTGTTTTTT; CDR3 protein: CASSFDTGELFF
CDR3 length: 17; J gene: TRBJ2-1; clone size: -; V gene: TRBV11-2; D gene: TRBD2; CDR3 DNA: TGTGCCAGCAGCTTTAAACCCAGCGGGGGTCCTTTCAATGAGCAGTTCTTC; CDR3 protein: CASSFKPSGGPFNEQFF
CDR3 length: 16; J gene: TRBJ2-2; clone size: -; V gene: TRBV19; D gene: TRBD1; CDR3 DNA: TGTGCCAGTAGTATAATAGGGACAGGGGGCACCGGGGAGCTGTTTTTT; CDR3 protein: CASSIIGTGGTGELFF
CDR3 length: 17; J gene: TRBJ1-2; clone size: -; V gene: TRBV4-3; D gene: TRBD1; CDR3 DNA: TGCGCCAGCAGCCAAGCGTTTCGGGGACAGGGCTCCTATGGCTACACCTTC; CDR3 protein: CASSQAFRGQGSYGYTF
CDR3 length: 13; J gene: TRBJ2-3; clone size: -; V gene: TRBV11-1; D gene: -; CDR3 DNA: TGTGCCAGCAGCTTAGAACGGGCAGATACGCAGTATTTT; CDR3 protein: CASSLERADTQYF
CDR3 length: 14; J gene: TRBJ2-4; clone size: -; V gene: TRBV4-1; D gene: -; CDR3 DNA: TGCGCCAGCAGCCAAGTTCCGGGCCCGGACATTCAGTACTTC; CDR3 protein: CASSQVPGPDIQYF
CDR3 length: 14; J gene: TRBJ1-5; clone size: -; V gene: TRBV6-1; D gene: -; CDR3 DNA: TGTGCCAGCAGTGAAGGGGGTAGCAATCAGCCCCAGCATTTT; CDR3 protein: CASSEGGSNQPQHF
CDR3 length: 16; J gene: TRBJ2-4; clone size: -; V gene: TRBV9; D gene: TRBD2; CDR3 DNA: TGTGCCAGCAGCACACCCGGGACTAGCGGGACTGACATTCAGTACTTC; CDR3 protein: CASSTPGTSGTDIQYF
CDR3 length: 13; J gene: TRBJ2-7; clone size: -; V gene: TRBV5-6; D gene: -; CDR3 DNA: TGTGCCAGCAGCTTTTGGGGGAGCGACGAGCAGTACTTC; CDR3 protein: CASSFWGSDEQYF
CDR3 length: 14; J gene: TRBJ1-2; clone size: -; V gene: TRBV11-2; D gene: TRBD1; CDR3 DNA: TGTGCCAGCAGCCCTTTGGACAGGGGGTATGGCTACACCTTC; CDR3 protein: CASSPLDRGYGYTF
CDR3 length: 13; J gene: TRBJ2-7; clone size: -; V gene: TRBV19; D gene: -; CDR3 DNA: TGTGCCAGTAGCGTTATTGCGGGGCGTGAGCAGTACTTC; CDR3 protein: CASSVIAGREQYF
CDR3 length: 10; J gene: TRBJ2-2; clone size: -; V gene: TRBV13; D gene: -; CDR3 DNA: TGTGCCAGCGGGACCGGGGAGCTGTTTTTT; CDR3 protein: CASGTGELFF
CDR3 length: 14; J gene: TRBJ2-3; clone size: -; V gene: TRBV6-1; D gene: -; CDR3 DNA: TGTGCCAGTATTGTATATCCCTCCCCGGATACGCAGTATTTT; CDR3 protein: CASIVYPSPDTQYF
CDR3 length: 14; J gene: TRBJ1-5; clone size: few; V gene: TRBV6-5; D gene: -; CDR3 DNA: TGTGCCAGCAGCGAGGGGGGCGGCAATCAGCCCCAGCATTTT; CDR3 protein: CASSEGGGNQPQHF
CDR3 length: 14; J gene: TRBJ2-5; clone size: -; V gene: TRBV4-2; D gene: -; CDR3 DNA: TGTGCCAGCAGCCAAGATAGAGGGCAAGAGACCCAGTACTTC; CDR3 protein: CASSQDRGQETQYF
CDR3 length: 20; J gene: TRBJ2-1; clone size: -; V gene: TRBV29-1; D gene: -; CDR3 DNA: TGCAGCGCCCGACAGAGGGGGGGTTACAGGCCGGAGAGGTCCTACAATGAGCAGTTCTTC; CDR3 protein: CSARQRGGYRPERSYNEQFF
CDR3 length: 15; J gene: TRBJ1-2; clone size: -; V gene: TRBV27; D gene: -; CDR3 DNA: TGTGCCAGCAGTTTATCGGTCAGGACACCTTATGGCTACACCTTC; CDR3 protein: CASSLSVRTPYGYTF
CDR3 length: 15; J gene: TRBJ2-3; clone size: -; V gene: TRBV27; D gene: -; CDR3 DNA: TGTGCCAGCAGTTTCCTTACAGCAAACACAGATACGCAGTATTTT; CDR3 protein: CASSFLTANTDTQYF
CDR3 length: 18; J gene: TRBJ2-6; clone size: -; V gene: TRBV5-6; D gene: -; CDR3 DNA: TGTGCCAGCAGCCTCGGGCCCCTTCGGATGTCTGGGGCCAACGTCCTGACTTTC; CDR3 protein: CASSLGPLRMSGANVLTF
CDR3 length: 15; J gene: TRBJ2-3; clone size: -; V gene: TRBV19; D gene: -; CDR3 DNA: TGTGCCAGTAGTGCCGACCCACTCCCCACAGATACGCAGTATTTT; CDR3 protein: CASSADPLPTDTQYF
CDR3 length: 12; J gene: TRBJ1-1; clone size: -; V gene: TRBV30; D gene: -; CDR3 DNA: TGTGCCTGGAGTGTACTTGGGGCTGAAGCTTTCTTT; CDR3 protein: CAWSVLGAEAFF
CDR3 length: 14; J gene: TRBJ1-4; clone size: -; V gene: TRBV7-6; D gene: -; CDR3 DNA: TGTGCCAGCAGCCCTGGCCCAACTAATGAAAAACTGTTTTTT; CDR3 protein: CASSPGPTNEKLFF